These 27 T cell receptor beta chains originate from one sample sequenced in a study of T cell repertoires in cytomegalovirus infection. Their target antigens are unknown. TCRdb redid the calling of the reads with MiXCR, one entry per CDR3 protein. The sample has under 150,000 distinct CDR3 sequences; roughly 25% are singletons. Sequencing input: PBMCs, sequenced either directly or after in vitro stimulation (not recorded which). The receptors here all came from a human donor in good health (CMV status not recorded). Some clones in this sample may be carry-over from other donors' samples.

This clonotype was seen many times. V gene TRBV5-4 combines with J gene TRBJ2-5, with TRBD1 matching over 9 bases. J lost 2 bases, V lost 4 bases, and 3 bases had no gene match. This CDR3 has 14 residues. Germline V gene data show CDR1 as SGHNT and CDR2 as YYREEE (reference sequence). The CDR3 nucleotides are TGTGCCAGCAGCCCGGGACAGGGACAAGAGACCCAGTACTTC. Its translation: CASSPGQGQETQYF.

V gene TRBV14 combines with J gene TRBJ2-7; 7 nucleotides line up with TRBD2. The CDR3 has 16 amino acids. In germline, CDR1 is SGHDN, CDR2 FVKESK. The V gene end was trimmed by 4 bases and the J gene end by 7 bases; junction bases not matched to a gene: 16. CDR3 nucleotides: TGTGCCAGCAGCCGTACACTAGGGCGGGGGACCGGGGAGCAGTACTTC. Its protein product is CASSRTLGRGTGEQYF.

This chain uses TRBV10-3 with TRBJ2-5; D possibly matches TRBD1 or TRBD2 (6 bases each). This CDR3 contains 16 residues. Trimming took off 3 bases at V and 5 bases at J, with 19 bases between the two ends. Germline V gene sequence: CDR1 ENHRY, CDR2 SYGVKD. CDR3 coding DNA: TGTGCCATCAGTGACTCTGGCCGGAGGGGGGAGGAGACCCAGTACTTC. It encodes CAISDSGRRGEETQYF.

The sample holds many counts of this clonotype. This chain joins TRBV6-2 or TRBV6-3 and TRBJ2-1; D not certain. The ends were cut back, 7 bases at V and 4 bases at J, with 17 bases in the middle. CDR1 and CDR2 from the germline V gene are MNHEY and SVGEGT. The CDR3 totals 15 residues. The CDR3 reads CASNLSSKTYNEQFF. The CDR3 coding sequence is TGTGCCAGCAACCTTAGCTCGAAGACGTACAATGAGCAGTTCTTC.

V usage is TRBV7-9 and J usage is TRBJ2-2; D may be TRBD2 (6 bases). The germline V gene encodes CDR1 SEHNR and CDR2 FQNEAQ (reference sequence). CDR3 size: 16 residues. V was clipped by 5 bases and J by 5 bases, with 18 bases between them. In DNA, the CDR3 is TGTGCCAGCAGCCCGAGGGGCGGGACCACAACCGGGGAGCTGTTTTTT. Its translation: CASSPRGGTTTGELFF.

The rearrangement links TRBV7-9 to TRBJ2-7; 7 bases agree with TRBD1. Germline loops: CDR1 SEHNR, CDR2 FQNEAQ (reference sequence). The CDR3 is 16 residues long. V shed 2 bases, J shed 1 base, and the junction held 8 bases outside the gene matches. For the CDR3, the DNA is TGTGCCAGCAGCTTAATTCCCGGACAGGAGTCCTACGAGCAGTACGTC. It specifies CASSLIPGQESYEQYV.

Many counts were recorded for this clonotype. The chain has TRBV6-1 and TRBJ2-1, with 12 nucleotides matching TRBD2. Germline V gene lookup returns CDR1 MNHNS and CDR2 SASEGT. Germline trimming cut 1 base from V and 8 bases from J; bases unmatched to any gene: 18. The CDR3 spans 20 residues. CDR3 in amino acids: CASSEELAGGRIPPCHEQFF. CDR3 DNA sequence: TGTGCCAGCAGTGAAGAGCTAGCGGGAGGGCGTATACCCCCCTGCCATGAGCAGTTCTTC.

This clonotype has a count of ten or more. The chain employs TRBV7-8 and TRBJ1-4; 7 bases are a match to TRBD1. Germline V CDR1 and CDR2: SGHVS, FQNEAQ. V dropped 1 base and J dropped 11; count of bases not matched to a gene: 10. The CDR3 is 15 residues long. The CDR3 protein is CASSLVNREGQKLFF. CDR3 bases: TGTGCCAGCAGCTTAGTAAACAGGGAGGGACAGAAACTGTTTTTT.

In its sample, this clonotype was seen a few times. V is TRBV28 and J is TRBJ2-5; tentatively, D is TRBD1 or TRBD2 (5 bases each). V was shortened by 8 bases and J by 4 bases, with 14 bases between the two germline ends. The CDR3 loop spans 13 amino acids. Germline V gives CDR1 MDHEN, CDR2 SYDVKM. CDR3 DNA sequence: TGTGCCAGCTTAGCGTTTGGGGGAGAGACCCAGTACTTC. This encodes CASLAFGGETQYF.

J is TRBJ1-1 and V is TRBV29-1; D unresolved. Germline V gene lookup returns CDR1 SQVTM and CDR2 ANQGSEA. The CDR3 is 14 residues long. V lost 4 bases and J lost 1, with 13 bases in between. CDR3 loop: CSVGPFLANTEAFF. DNA for the CDR3: TGCAGCGTTGGACCTTTTCTCGCGAACACTGAAGCTTTCTTT.

Ten or more counts support this clonotype. The chain has TRBV7-8 and TRBJ2-3; tentative D call: TRBD2 (6 bases). This CDR3 spans 15 amino acids. The V end was cut by 1 base, the J end by 3 bases, with 11 bases between. Germline CDR1 SGHVS, CDR2 FQNEAQ. CDR3 amino acids: CASSLGRETTDTQYF. The CDR3 region has the DNA TGTGCCAGCAGCTTAGGACGGGAGACTACAGATACGCAGTATTTT.

Many counts were recorded for this clonotype. The V and J genes are TRBV7-8 and TRBJ1-5; D remains ambiguous. The CDR3 extends over 15 amino acids. Deletions cut 3 bases from V and 0 bases from J, with 9 bases between. Germline loops: CDR1 SGHVS, CDR2 FQNEAQ. In nucleotides, the CDR3 is TGTGCCAGCAGCTTCGGACGGTATAGCAATCAGCCCCAGCATTTT. Residues: CASSFGRYSNQPQHF.

V is TRBV9 and J is TRBJ1-2; tentatively, D is TRBD1 (6 bases). Per germline, CDR1 SGDLS and CDR2 YYNGEE. This CDR3 contains 14 residues. The V end was cut by 4 bases, the J end by 8 bases, with 18 bases between. The CDR3, as DNA: TGTGCCAGCAGCAACCAGATGGGGGCTTGGGGCTACACCTTC. As protein: CASSNQMGAWGYTF.

The table lists this clonotype with many counts. This chain joins TRBV20-1 and TRBJ1-5; D gene uncertain. Germline CDR1 is DFQATT and CDR2 is SNEGSKA (reference sequence). There are 13 residues in the CDR3. V was pared by 6 bases and J by 3 bases, with 12 bases between. CDR3 sequence reads: CSAARTDNQPQHF. The CDR3 DNA sequence: TGCAGTGCCGCCCGGACTGACAATCAGCCCCAGCATTTT.

This clonotype was counted once. The rearrangement joins TRBV7-9 to TRBJ1-2; 11 bases line up with TRBD1. The germline V gene has CDR1 SEHNR and CDR2 FQNEAQ (reference sequence). This CDR3 region has 14 residues. V shed 3 bases, J shed 4 bases, and the junction held 1 base outside the gene matches. CDR3 sequence reads: CASSFGQGAYGYTF. The CDR3 nucleotides are TGTGCCAGCAGCTTCGGACAGGGGGCCTATGGCTACACCTTC.

In this sample, this clonotype turned up many times. The chain uses TRBV7-2 and TRBJ2-1; no definite D call. CDR1 is SGHTA, CDR2 FQGNSA, per germline. This CDR3 is 12 amino acids long. The V end lost 1 base, the J end lost 7 bases, and 5 bases lay between the germline ends. This CDR3 is CASSLVGNEQFF. CDR3 sequence (DNA): TGTGCCAGCAGCTTAGTGGGGAATGAGCAGTTCTTC.

This clonotype was found a few times. The chain is built from TRBV7-3 and TRBJ1-1; a weak D match, TRBD1 (5 bases). This CDR3 is 14 amino acids long. From germline, CDR1 is SGHTA and CDR2 FQGTGA. Trimming left V 0 bases short and J 4 bases short, with 9 bases between. CDR3 sequence: CASSLTWGSTEAFF. The CDR3 nucleotides read TGTGCCAGCAGCTTAACCTGGGGGAGCACTGAAGCTTTCTTT.

This chain joins TRBV19 and TRBJ2-1, with 9 bases that match TRBD2. Trimming cost V 6 bases and J 4 bases; bases outside gene matches: 10. Germline CDR1 LNHDA, CDR2 SQIVND (reference sequence). The CDR3 has 16 residues. The CDR3 sequence: CASSPGGSGSYNEQFF. CDR3 nucleotide sequence: TGTGCCAGTAGCCCCGGAGGTAGCGGGAGTTACAATGAGCAGTTCTTC.

This clonotype was recorded at least ten times. The chain couples TRBV7-2 to TRBJ2-6; D not resolved. This CDR3 spans 15 amino acids. Germline CDR1 SGHTA, CDR2 FQGNSA. V was cut by 3 bases and J by 0 bases, with 6 bases left in between. CDR3 DNA: TGTGCCAGCAGCTTCGACGCCTCTGGGGCCAACGTCCTGACTTTC. Encoded protein: CASSFDASGANVLTF.

This sequence joins TRBV7-2 and TRBJ2-1, with TRBD2 matching 14 bases. Trimming removed 6 bases from V and 7 bases from J; junction bases left unmatched: 5. CDR3 size: 15 residues. Per the germline V gene, CDR1 is SGHTA and CDR2 is FQGNSA. The CDR3: CASSRRLAGGNEQFF. CDR3 nucleotide sequence: TGTGCCAGCAGTAGGAGACTAGCGGGAGGGAATGAGCAGTTCTTC. Supplemented by reference TRBV7-2 and TRBJ2-1, the full variable domain reads GAGVSQSPSNKVTEKGKDVELRCDPISGHTALYWYRQSLGQGLEFLIYFQGNSAPDKSGLPSDRFSAERTGGSVSTLTIQRTQQEDSAVYLCASSRRLAGGNEQFFGPGTRLTVL.

In its sample, this clonotype was seen a few times. The J gene is TRBJ1-2, the V gene TRBV6-5, with D possibly TRBD1 on 5 matching bases. The CDR3 runs to 12 residues. V lost 3 bases to trimming and J lost 8 bases, with 10 bases between them. CDR1 is MNHEY, CDR2 SVGAGI, per germline. In DNA, the CDR3 is TGTGCCAGCAGTTATCGAGGGGACGGCTACACCTTC. This encodes CASSYRGDGYTF.

The V and J genes are TRBV2 and TRBJ2-2, with 7 bases lining up with TRBD1. The CDR3 covers 14 residues. The germline CDR1 and CDR2 sequences are SNHLY and FYNNEI. After removal of 10 bases from V and 3 bases from J, the junction contained 8 bases not matched to a gene. CDR3 sequence: CATRQGMDTGELFF. CDR3 bases: TGTGCCACCAGACAGGGAATGGACACCGGGGAGCTGTTTTTT.

V gene TRBV2 combines with J gene TRBJ2-2, with D perhaps TRBD2 (5 bases). The CDR3 extends over 16 amino acids. Trimming removed 5 bases from V and 4 bases from J, with 17 bases in between. CDR1 and CDR2 (germline): SNHLY, FYNNEI. The CDR3: CASSLSLAVVTGELFF. CDR3 DNA sequence: TGTGCCAGCAGTTTGTCTCTAGCTGTCGTCACCGGGGAGCTGTTTTTT. Full variable domain (remainder filled in from reference TRBV2 and TRBJ2-2): EPEVTQTPSHQVTQMGQEVILRCVPISNHLYFYWYRQILGQKVEFLVSFYNNEISEKSEIFDDQFSVERPDGSNFTLKIRSTKLEDSAMYFCASSLSLAVVTGELFFGEGSRLTVL.

This clonotype was observed a few times. The V and J genes are TRBV12-3 or TRBV12-4 and TRBJ2-3; TRBD2 matches 11 bases. The CDR3 is 15 amino acids. The junction had 6 bases not matched to a gene; V was cut back by 5 bases and J by 5 bases. Here the CDR3 DNA reads TGTGCCAGCAGTCACGGGACTAGCGGTCTAGATACGCAGTATTTT. Amino acids: CASSHGTSGLDTQYF.

This clonotype came up many times. This chain uses TRBV7-3 with TRBJ2-1, with 8 bases aligning to TRBD2. The CDR3 runs 19 residues. Germline V gene sequence: CDR1 SGHTA, CDR2 FQGTGA. V lost 4 bases, J lost 0 bases, and 14 bases stayed unmatched. The CDR3 protein is CASSSRAGGKLGSYNEQFF. CDR3 DNA sequence: TGTGCCAGCAGCTCCCGGGCGGGAGGTAAGCTGGGCTCCTACAATGAGCAGTTCTTC.

This clonotype came up a few times. V is TRBV24-1 and J is TRBJ2-1; 16 bases fit TRBD2. The CDR3 has 15 amino acids. V lost 10 bases and J lost 10; bases outside the gene matches: 9. Per the germline V gene, CDR1 is KGHDR and CDR2 is SFDVKD. The CDR3 region has the DNA TGTGCCACAGCCGGGACTAGCGGGGGGGGCGGGGAGCAGTTCTTC. As protein: CATAGTSGGGGEQFF.

This clonotype was detected only a few times. V and J are TRBV7-8 and TRBJ1-5; no clear D gene. Trimming removed 5 bases at V and 0 bases at J, with 23 bases between. CDR1 SGHVS and CDR2 FQNEAQ come from the germline V gene. The CDR3 spans 19 residues. The DNA for the CDR3 is TGTGCCAGCAGCCCCCGGTTCCGACCTCTTAATATTAGCAATCAGCCCCAGCATTTT. Translating gives CASSPRFRPLNISNQPQHF.